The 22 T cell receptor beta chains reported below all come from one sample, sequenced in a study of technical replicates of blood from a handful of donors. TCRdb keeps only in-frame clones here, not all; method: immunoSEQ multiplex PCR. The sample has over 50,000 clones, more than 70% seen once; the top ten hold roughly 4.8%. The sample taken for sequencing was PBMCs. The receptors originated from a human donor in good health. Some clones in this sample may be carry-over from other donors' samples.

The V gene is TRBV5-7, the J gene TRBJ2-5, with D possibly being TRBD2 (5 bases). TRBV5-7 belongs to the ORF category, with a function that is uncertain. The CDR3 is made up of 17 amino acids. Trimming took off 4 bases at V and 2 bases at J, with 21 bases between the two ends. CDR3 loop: CASSPEWLLDFQETQYF. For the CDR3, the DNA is TGTGCCAGCAGCCCCGAGTGGTTGCTGGACTTTCAAGAGACCCAGTACTTC.

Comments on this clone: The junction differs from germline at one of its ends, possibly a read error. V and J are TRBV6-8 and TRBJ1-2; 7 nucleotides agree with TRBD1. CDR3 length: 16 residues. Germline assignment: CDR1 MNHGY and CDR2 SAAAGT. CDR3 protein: CASRYYEGAPADGYTF. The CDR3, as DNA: TGTGCCAGCAGATACTACGAGGGGGCACCGGCGGATGGCTACACCTTC.

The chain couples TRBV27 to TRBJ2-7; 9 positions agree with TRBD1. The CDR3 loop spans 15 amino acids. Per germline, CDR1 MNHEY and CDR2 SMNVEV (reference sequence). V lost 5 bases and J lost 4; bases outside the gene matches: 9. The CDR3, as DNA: TGTGCCAGCAGTCAGATCCCCGGGACAGGGTACGAGCAGTACTTC. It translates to CASSQIPGTGYEQYF.

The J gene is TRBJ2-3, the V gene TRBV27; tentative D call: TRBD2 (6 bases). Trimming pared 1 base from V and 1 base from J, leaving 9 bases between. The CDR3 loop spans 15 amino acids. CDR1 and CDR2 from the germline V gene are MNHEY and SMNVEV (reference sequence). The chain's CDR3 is CASSLWASGTDTQYF. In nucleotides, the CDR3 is TGTGCCAGCAGTTTATGGGCTAGCGGCACAGATACGCAGTATTTT.

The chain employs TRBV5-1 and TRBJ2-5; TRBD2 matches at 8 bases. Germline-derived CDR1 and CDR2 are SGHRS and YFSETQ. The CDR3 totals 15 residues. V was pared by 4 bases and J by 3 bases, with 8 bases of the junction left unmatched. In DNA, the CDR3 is TGCGCCAGCAGCCAACTAGCGGAACCCAAAGAGACCCAGTACTTC. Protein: CASSQLAEPKETQYF. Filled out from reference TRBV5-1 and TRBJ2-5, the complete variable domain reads KAGVTQTPRYLIKTRGQQVTLSCSPISGHRSVSWYQQTPGQGLQFLFEYFSETQRNKGNFPGRFSGRQFSNSRSEMNVSTLELGDSALYLCASSQLAEPKETQYFGPGTRLLVL.

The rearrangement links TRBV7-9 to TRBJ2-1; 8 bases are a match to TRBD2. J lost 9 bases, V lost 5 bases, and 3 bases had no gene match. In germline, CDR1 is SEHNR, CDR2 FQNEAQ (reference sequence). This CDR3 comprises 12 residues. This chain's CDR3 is CASSPGGGEQFF. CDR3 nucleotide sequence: TGTGCCAGCAGCCCGGGGGGGGGTGAGCAGTTCTTC.

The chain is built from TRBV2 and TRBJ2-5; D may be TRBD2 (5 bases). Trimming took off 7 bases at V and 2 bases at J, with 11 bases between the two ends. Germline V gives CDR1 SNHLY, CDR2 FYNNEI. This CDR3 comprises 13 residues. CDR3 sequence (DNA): TGTGCCAGCATCCGGGGTAGACAAGAGACCCAGTACTTC. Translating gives CASIRGRQETQYF.

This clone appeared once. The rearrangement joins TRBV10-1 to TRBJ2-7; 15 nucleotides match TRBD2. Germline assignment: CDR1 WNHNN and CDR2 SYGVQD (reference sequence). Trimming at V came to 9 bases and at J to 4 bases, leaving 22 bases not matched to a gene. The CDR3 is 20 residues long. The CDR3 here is CASPSLKARTSGGAGYEQYF. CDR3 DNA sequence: TGCGCCAGTCCTTCCCTTAAGGCCAGGACTAGCGGGGGGGCCGGATACGAGCAGTACTTC.

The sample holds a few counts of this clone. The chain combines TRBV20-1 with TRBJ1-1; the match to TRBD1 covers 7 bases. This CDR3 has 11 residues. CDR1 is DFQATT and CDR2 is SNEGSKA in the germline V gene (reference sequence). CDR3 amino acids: CRAGGDTEAFF. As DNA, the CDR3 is TGCAGAGCAGGGGGAGACACTGAAGCTTTCTTT.

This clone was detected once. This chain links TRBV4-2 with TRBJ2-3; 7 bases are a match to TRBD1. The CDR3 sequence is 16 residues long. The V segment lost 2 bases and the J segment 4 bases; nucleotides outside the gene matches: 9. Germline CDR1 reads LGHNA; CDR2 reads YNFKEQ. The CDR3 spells CASSQSLAQGADTQYF. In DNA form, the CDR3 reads TGTGCCAGCAGCCAATCCCTAGCTCAGGGGGCAGATACGCAGTATTTT.

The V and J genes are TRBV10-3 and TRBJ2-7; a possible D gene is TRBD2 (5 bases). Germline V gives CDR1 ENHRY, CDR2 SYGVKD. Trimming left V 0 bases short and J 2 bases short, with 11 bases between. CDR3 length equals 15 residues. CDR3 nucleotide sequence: TGTGCCATCAGTGAGTCCCTAGCCTGGACCTACGAGCAGTACTTC. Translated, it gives CAISESLAWTYEQYF.

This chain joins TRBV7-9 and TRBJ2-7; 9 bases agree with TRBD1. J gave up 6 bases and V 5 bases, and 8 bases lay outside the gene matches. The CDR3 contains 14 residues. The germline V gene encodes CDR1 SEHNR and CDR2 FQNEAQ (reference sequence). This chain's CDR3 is CASSPWTGDAEQYF. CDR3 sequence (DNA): TGTGCCAGCAGCCCCTGGACAGGGGATGCCGAGCAGTACTTC.

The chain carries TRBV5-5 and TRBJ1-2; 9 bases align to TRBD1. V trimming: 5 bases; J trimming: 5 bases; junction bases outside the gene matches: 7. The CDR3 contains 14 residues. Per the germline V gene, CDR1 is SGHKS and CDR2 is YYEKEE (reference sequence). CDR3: CASSFGQGTYGYTF. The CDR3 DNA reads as TGTGCCAGCAGTTTTGGACAGGGGACGTATGGCTACACCTTC.

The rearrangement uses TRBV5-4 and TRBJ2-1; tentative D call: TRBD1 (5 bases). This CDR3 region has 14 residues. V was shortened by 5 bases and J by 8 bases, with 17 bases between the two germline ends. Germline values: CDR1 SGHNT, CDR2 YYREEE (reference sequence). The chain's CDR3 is CASRQNPGKDEQFF. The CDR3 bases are TGTGCCAGCAGACAAAACCCAGGGAAGGATGAGCAGTTCTTC.

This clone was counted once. Written as DNA, the CDR3 is TGTGCCAGTAGTATATATCTAGGCAGCTCCTACGAGCAGTACTTC. It codes for CASSIYLGSSYEQYF. The chain links TRBV19 to TRBJ2-7; D call uncertain. The CDR3 has 15 residues. Trimming shortened V by 2 bases and J by 0 bases, and 11 bases separated the two germline ends. CDR1 is LNHDA and CDR2 is SQIVND in the germline V gene (reference sequence).

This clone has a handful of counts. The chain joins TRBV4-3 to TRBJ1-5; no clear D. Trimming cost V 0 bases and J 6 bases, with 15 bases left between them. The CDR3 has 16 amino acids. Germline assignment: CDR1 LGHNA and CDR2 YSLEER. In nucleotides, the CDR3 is TGCGCCAGCAGCCAAGATTTTCGGGGAGCCCGTCAGCCCCAGCATTTT. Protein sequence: CASSQDFRGARQPQHF.

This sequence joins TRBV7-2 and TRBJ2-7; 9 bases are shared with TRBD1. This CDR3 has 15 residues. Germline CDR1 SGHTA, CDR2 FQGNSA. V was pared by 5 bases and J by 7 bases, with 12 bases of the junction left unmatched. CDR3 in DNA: TGTGCCAGCAGCCTGGACAGGGGTGGGGTGGATGAGCAGTACTTC. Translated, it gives CASSLDRGGVDEQYF.

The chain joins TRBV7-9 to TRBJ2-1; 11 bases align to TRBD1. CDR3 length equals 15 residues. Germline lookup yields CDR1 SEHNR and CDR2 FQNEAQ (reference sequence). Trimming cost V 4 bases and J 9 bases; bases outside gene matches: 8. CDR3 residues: CASSYWDRGLSEQFF. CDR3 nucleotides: TGTGCCAGCAGCTACTGGGACAGGGGGTTATCTGAGCAGTTCTTC.

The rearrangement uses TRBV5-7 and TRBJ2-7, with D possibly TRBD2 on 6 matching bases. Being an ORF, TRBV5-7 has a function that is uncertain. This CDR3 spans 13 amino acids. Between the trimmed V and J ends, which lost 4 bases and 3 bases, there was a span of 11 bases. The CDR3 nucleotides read TGTGCCAGCAGCCCGGGAGTTGACTACGAGCAGTACTTC. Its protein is CASSPGVDYEQYF.

CDR3 DNA: TGCGCCAGCAGCCAACAGACTTGGGATACGCAGTATTTT. Its protein product is CASSQQTWDTQYF. This chain uses TRBV4-3 with TRBJ2-3; D is undetermined. Germline CDR1 reads LGHNA; CDR2 reads YSLEER. CDR3 size: 13 residues. V shed 2 bases and J shed 6 bases, with 9 bases lying between them.

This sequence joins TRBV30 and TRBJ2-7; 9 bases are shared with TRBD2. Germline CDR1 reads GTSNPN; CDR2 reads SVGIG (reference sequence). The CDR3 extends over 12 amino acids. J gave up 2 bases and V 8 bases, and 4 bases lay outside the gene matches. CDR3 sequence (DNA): TGTGCCGCCTCTAGCGGGGCCTACGAGCAGTACTTC. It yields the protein CAASSGAYEQYF.

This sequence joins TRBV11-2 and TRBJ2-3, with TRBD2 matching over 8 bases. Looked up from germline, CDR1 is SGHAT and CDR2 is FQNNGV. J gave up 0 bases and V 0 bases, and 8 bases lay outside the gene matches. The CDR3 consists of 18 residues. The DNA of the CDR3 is TGTGCCAGCAGCTTAGATACCCGCGGGGGGACTAGCACAGATACGCAGTATTTT. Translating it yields CASSLDTRGGTSTDTQYF.